This T cell receptor (beta chain) was retrieved from a study of OX40 agonist ivuxolimab in advanced cancers. Germline lookup yields CDR1 SEHNR and CDR2 FQNEAQ (reference sequence). CDR3 size: 18 residues. Unmatched junction bases numbered 10, after V lost 5 bases and J lost 3 bases. Produced via immunoSEQ multiplex PCR; TCRdb's table is partial and in-frame only. The data show 35,000 to 45,000 clones, around 81% seen once. The sample in question was CD4+ or CD8+ T cells sorted from blood, obtained in a trial of the OX40 agonist ivuxolimab. This TCR was sampled from an adult with an advanced solid tumor such as melanoma, head and neck, liver or kidney cancer. The chain combines TRBV7-9 with TRBJ2-7, with 16 positions matching TRBD2. CDR3 loop: CASSKTGTSGREYYEQYF. In DNA, the CDR3 is TGTGCCAGCAGCAAAACCGGGACTAGCGGGAGGGAGTACTACGAGCAGTACTTC.